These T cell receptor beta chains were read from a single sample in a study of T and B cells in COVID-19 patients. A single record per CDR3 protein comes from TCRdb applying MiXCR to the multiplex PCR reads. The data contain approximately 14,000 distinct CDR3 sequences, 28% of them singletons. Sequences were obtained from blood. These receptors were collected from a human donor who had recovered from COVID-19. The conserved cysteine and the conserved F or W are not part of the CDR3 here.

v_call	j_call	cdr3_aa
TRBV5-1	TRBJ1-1	ASSFEGVEAF
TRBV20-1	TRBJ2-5	SAYSGTSRGETQY
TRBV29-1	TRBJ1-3	SVDPLALGNTIY
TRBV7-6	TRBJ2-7	ASSPQAGGQYEQY
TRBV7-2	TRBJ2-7	ASSLGGASSYEQY
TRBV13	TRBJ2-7	ASSSRTSGISYEQY
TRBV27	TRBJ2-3	ASSPFSSTDTQY
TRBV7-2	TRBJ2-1	ASSSGLLSYNEQF
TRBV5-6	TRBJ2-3	ASSLSLITDTQY
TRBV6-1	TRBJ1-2	ASSPGLTYGYT
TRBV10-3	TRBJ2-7	AISAFTSEQY